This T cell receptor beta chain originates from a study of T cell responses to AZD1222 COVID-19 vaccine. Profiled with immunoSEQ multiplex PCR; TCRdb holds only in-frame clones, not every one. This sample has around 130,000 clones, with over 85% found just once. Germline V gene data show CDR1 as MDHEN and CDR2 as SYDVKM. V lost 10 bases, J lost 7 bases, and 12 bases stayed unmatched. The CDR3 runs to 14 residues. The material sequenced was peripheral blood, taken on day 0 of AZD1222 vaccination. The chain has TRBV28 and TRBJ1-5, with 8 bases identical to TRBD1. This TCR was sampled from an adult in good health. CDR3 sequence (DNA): TGTGCCACCCGTCCACAGGGGGGATTCCAGCCCCAGCATTTT. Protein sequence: CATRPQGGFQPQHF.